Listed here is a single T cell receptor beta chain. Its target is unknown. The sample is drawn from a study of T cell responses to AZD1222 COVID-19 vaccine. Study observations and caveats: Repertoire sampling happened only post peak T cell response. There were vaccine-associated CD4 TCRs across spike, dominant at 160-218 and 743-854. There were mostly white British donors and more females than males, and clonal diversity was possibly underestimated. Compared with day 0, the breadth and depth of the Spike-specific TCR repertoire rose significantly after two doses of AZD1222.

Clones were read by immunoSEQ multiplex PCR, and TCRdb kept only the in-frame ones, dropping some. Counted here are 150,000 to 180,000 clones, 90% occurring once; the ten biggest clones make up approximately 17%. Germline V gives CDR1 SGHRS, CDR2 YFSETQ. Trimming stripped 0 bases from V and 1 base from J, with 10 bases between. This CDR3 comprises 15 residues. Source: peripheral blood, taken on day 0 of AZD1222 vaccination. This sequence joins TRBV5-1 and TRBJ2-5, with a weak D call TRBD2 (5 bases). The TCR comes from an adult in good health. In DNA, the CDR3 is TGCGCCAGCAGCTTGGAGGACTGGGCCCAAGAGACCCAGTACTTC. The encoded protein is CASSLEDWAQETQYF.